This entry lists 20 T cell receptor beta chains sequenced from one sample in a study of T-cell reconstitution after alpha-beta-depleted transplantation in children. Library preparation (for TCRbeta) was performed with unique molecular identifiers. TCRdb called the PCR reads again in MiXCR, with one record for every CDR3 protein. Seen here are around 500,000 distinct CDR3 sequences, 23% observed once, and the top ten hold about 14%. The source material was PBMCs, mostly from graft donor cells, sampled 360 days after TCRalphabeta/CD19-depleted stem cell transplant. The receptor set was obtained from a boy under two years old who had a stem cell transplant for acute myeloid leukemia, so the T cells may come from the graft donor.

The chain recombines TRBV11-2 with TRBJ2-5; 7 nucleotides align to TRBD2. Germline lookup yields CDR1 SGHAT and CDR2 FQNNGV. The CDR3 has 14 residues. The V and J ends lost 4 bases and 2 bases, in that order; junction bases with no gene match: 4. This CDR3 reads CASSSRGVQETQYF. For the CDR3, the DNA is TGTGCCAGCAGCTCTCGGGGGGTACAAGAGACCCAGTACTTC.

The chain joins TRBV6-1 to TRBJ2-5; D is possibly TRBD1 or TRBD2 (6 bases each). The CDR3 contains 15 residues. V dropped 8 bases and J dropped 5 bases, with 21 bases sitting between them. From germline, CDR1 is MNHNS and CDR2 SASEGT. Here the CDR3 reads CASGKTSTGTETQYF. CDR3 coding DNA: TGTGCCAGCGGAAAAACGAGCACAGGGACTGAGACCCAGTACTTC.

The rearrangement links TRBV12-3 or TRBV12-4 to TRBJ2-7; the match to TRBD2 covers 7 bases. CDR3 length: 13 residues. With 6 bases clipped from V and 12 bases from J, the junction kept 14 bases outside the gene matches. CDR3 protein: CASSIRGQGGVYF. Written as DNA, the CDR3 is TGTGCCAGCAGCATTCGCGGCCAGGGAGGGGTGTACTTC.

The rearrangement links TRBV7-2 to TRBJ2-5, with a possible D match to TRBD2 (5 bases). The CDR3 contains 14 residues. Trimming cost V 2 bases and J 0 bases, with 7 bases left between them. In germline, CDR1 is SGHTA, CDR2 FQGNSA. CDR3 protein: CASSLYGNQETQYF. DNA for the CDR3: TGTGCCAGCAGCTTATACGGGAACCAAGAGACCCAGTACTTC.

The V gene is TRBV7-2, the J gene TRBJ1-4; possible D gene TRBD1, 5 bases. CDR3 length: 14 amino acids. CDR1 is SGHTA and CDR2 is FQGNSA in the germline V gene. V was clipped by 1 base and J by 13 bases, with 16 bases between them. The CDR3 loop reads CASSLGRGRVGLFF. The CDR3 coding sequence is TGTGCCAGCAGCTTAGGGAGGGGCAGGGTGGGACTGTTTTTT.

The rearrangement uses TRBV7-2 and TRBJ2-5, with D possibly being TRBD1 (5 bases). Trimming shortened V by 1 base and J by 2 bases, and 8 bases separated the two germline ends. Germline values: CDR1 SGHTA, CDR2 FQGNSA. The CDR3 sequence is 14 residues long. CDR3 amino acids: CASSLERGQETQYF. The DNA of the CDR3 is TGTGCCAGCAGCTTAGAAAGGGGACAAGAGACCCAGTACTTC.

The table lists this clonotype with many counts. This chain joins TRBV30 and TRBJ2-2; possible D gene TRBD2, 5 bases. This CDR3 contains 14 residues. Germline lookup yields CDR1 GTSNPN and CDR2 SVGIG (reference sequence). V dropped 4 bases and J dropped 6 bases, with 15 bases sitting between them. CDR3 nucleotides: TGTGCCTGGAAACCGAATCTAGCACCCGGGGAGCTGTTTTTT. Translation gives CAWKPNLAPGELFF.

This chain joins TRBV6-1 and TRBJ1-1; D ambiguous. The CDR3 is 15 residues long. Germline V gives CDR1 MNHNS, CDR2 SASEGT. The V end was cut by 7 bases, the J end by 1 base, with 16 bases between. The CDR3 here is CASTNEETSNTEAFF. The CDR3 coding sequence is TGTGCCAGCACTAACGAAGAGACATCGAACACTGAAGCTTTCTTT.

V gene TRBV20-1 combines with J gene TRBJ1-2; 8 bases line up with TRBD1. There are 11 residues in the CDR3. The J segment lost 13 bases and the V segment lost 3 bases, leaving 7 bases of the junction unmatched. In germline, CDR1 is DFQATT, CDR2 SNEGSKA (reference sequence). CDR3 coding DNA: TGCAGTGCTAGTATAGGACAGGGAGGCACCTTC. This gives the protein CSASIGQGGTF.

This chain connects TRBV5-1 to TRBJ1-3; the D gene is possibly TRBD1 (6 bases). Germline loops: CDR1 SGHRS, CDR2 YFSETQ. Deletions cut 7 bases from V and 2 bases from J, with 13 bases between. The CDR3 runs to 14 residues. Here the CDR3 DNA reads TGCGCCAGCTATACAGGGACCCCTGGAAACACCATATATTTT. This translates into CASYTGTPGNTIYF.

The chain couples TRBV4-2 to TRBJ2-3, with D tentatively TRBD1 or TRBD2 (6 bases each). Germline lookup yields CDR1 LGHNA and CDR2 YNFKEQ. Trimming took off 1 base at V and 0 bases at J, with 14 bases between the two ends. The CDR3 has 17 residues. CDR3 DNA: TGTGCCAGCAGCCAAGGGACGGGGGCCTCTAGCACAGATACGCAGTATTTT. Protein sequence: CASSQGTGASSTDTQYF.

The chain joins TRBV4-1 to TRBJ2-1; TRBD1 or TRBD2 may be the D gene (5 bases each). Germline CDR1 and CDR2: MGHRA and YSYEKL. The CDR3 covers 14 residues. V lost 0 bases and J 7 bases, leaving 10 bases between the germline ends. This chain's CDR3 is CASSQDDWGNEQFF. As DNA, the CDR3 is TGCGCCAGCAGCCAAGACGACTGGGGGAATGAGCAGTTCTTC.

This clonotype was counted only a few times. The V and J genes are TRBV6-4 and TRBJ2-3; no firm D call. Per the germline V gene, CDR1 is MRHNA and CDR2 is SNTAGT. This CDR3 comprises 15 residues. V shed 5 bases and J shed 4 bases, with 16 bases lying between them. This CDR3 reads CASSPGLKPPDTQYF. CDR3 bases: TGTGCCAGCAGTCCCGGGCTAAAACCCCCAGATACGCAGTATTTT.

This chain links TRBV12-3 or TRBV12-4 with TRBJ2-1; a possible D gene is TRBD2 (5 bases). V lost 2 bases and J lost 6, with 11 bases in between. This CDR3 spans 14 amino acids. This CDR3 reads CASSLPSTSNEQFF. The CDR3 coding sequence is TGTGCCAGCAGTTTACCTAGCACTTCCAATGAGCAGTTCTTC.

This clonotype was counted ten times or more. The V gene is TRBV20-1, the J gene TRBJ1-1, with D unclear. V lost 5 bases to trimming and J lost 10 bases, with 14 bases between them. Germline V lookup: CDR1 DFQATT, CDR2 SNEGSKA (reference sequence). The CDR3 consists of 11 residues. The chain's CDR3 is CSAGGQARAFF. The CDR3 nucleotides read TGCAGTGCTGGAGGGCAGGCCCGAGCTTTCTTT.

This clonotype was picked up a small number of times. The chain uses TRBV6-2 or TRBV6-3 and TRBJ2-1; unclear D gene. Trimming took 7 bases from V and 6 from J, leaving 19 bases between them. CDR1 is MNHEY and CDR2 is SVGEGT in the germline V gene. The CDR3 has 15 amino acids. The DNA for the CDR3 is TGTGCCAGCACGCCGGGCTACCTTCGCACCAATGAGCAGTTCTTC. This sequence encodes CASTPGYLRTNEQFF.

The J gene is TRBJ2-5, the V gene TRBV6-2 or TRBV6-3; tentatively, D is TRBD1 (5 bases). The germline V and J ends were trimmed by 4 bases and 2 bases, with 11 bases remaining between them. Looked up from germline, CDR1 is MNHEY and CDR2 is SVGEGT. This CDR3 has 14 amino acids. CDR3 residues: CASSSTELQETQYF. In DNA form, the CDR3 reads TGTGCCAGCAGTTCGACAGAGCTACAAGAGACCCAGTACTTC.

This clonotype appeared a few times. The chain combines TRBV4-2 with TRBJ2-1; D tentatively reads TRBD1 or TRBD2 (5 bases each). The germline gives CDR1 LGHNA, CDR2 YNFKEQ. Between the trimmed V and J ends, which lost 5 bases and 12 bases, there was a span of 20 bases. This CDR3 is 14 amino acids long. The CDR3 region is CASSSDWGVPGQFF. The CDR3 DNA follows: TGTGCCAGCAGCTCGGACTGGGGCGTCCCGGGGCAGTTCTTC.

The CDR3 loop is CASSYGGGSQPQHF. DNA for the CDR3: TGTGCCAGCAGTTACGGAGGGGGCAGTCAGCCCCAGCATTTT. The rearrangement uses TRBV6-5 and TRBJ1-5; TRBD1 matches 7 bases. V dropped 2 bases and J dropped 6; count of bases not matched to a gene: 4. The CDR3 is made up of 14 amino acids. The germline gives CDR1 MNHEY, CDR2 SVGAGI.

The rearrangement joins TRBV5-1 to TRBJ1-1; 9 positions agree with TRBD1. The CDR3 has 14 residues. The germline gives CDR1 SGHRS, CDR2 YFSETQ. V was clipped by 3 bases and J by 4 bases; unmatched bases: 4. The CDR3 DNA reads as TGCGCCAGCAGCTGGGGGACAGGGCTCACTGAAGCTTTCTTT. Encoded protein: CASSWGTGLTEAFF.